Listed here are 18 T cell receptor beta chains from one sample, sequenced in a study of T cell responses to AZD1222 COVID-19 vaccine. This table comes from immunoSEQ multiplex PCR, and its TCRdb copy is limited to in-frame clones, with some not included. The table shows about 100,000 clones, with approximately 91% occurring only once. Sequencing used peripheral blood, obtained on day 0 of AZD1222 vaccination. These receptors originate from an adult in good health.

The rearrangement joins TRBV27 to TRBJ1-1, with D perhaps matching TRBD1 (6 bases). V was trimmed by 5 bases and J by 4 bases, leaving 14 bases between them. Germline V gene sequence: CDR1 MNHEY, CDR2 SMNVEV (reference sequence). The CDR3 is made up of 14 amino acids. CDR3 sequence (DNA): TGTGCCAGCAGTCCCAACCGGGACATCACTGAAGCTTTCTTT. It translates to CASSPNRDITEAFF.

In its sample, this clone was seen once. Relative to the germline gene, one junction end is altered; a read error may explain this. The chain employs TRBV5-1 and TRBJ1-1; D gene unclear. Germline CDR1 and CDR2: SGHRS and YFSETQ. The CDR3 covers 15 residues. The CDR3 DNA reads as TGCGCCAGCAGCTTGGGTCCGGGCCCTCCCACTGCAGCTTTCTTT. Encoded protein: CASSLGPGPPTAAFF.

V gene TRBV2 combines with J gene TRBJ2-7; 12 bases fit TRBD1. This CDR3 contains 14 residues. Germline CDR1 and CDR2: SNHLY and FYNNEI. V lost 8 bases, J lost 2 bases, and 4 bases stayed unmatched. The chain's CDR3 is CASQRDRGPYEQYF. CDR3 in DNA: TGTGCCAGCCAGCGGGACAGGGGGCCCTACGAGCAGTACTTC.

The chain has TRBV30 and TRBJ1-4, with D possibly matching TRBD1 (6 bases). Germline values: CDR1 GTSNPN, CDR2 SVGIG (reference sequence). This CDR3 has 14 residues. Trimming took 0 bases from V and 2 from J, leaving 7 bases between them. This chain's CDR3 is CAWSVDRTNEKLFF. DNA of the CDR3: TGTGCCTGGAGTGTAGACAGGACTAATGAAAAACTGTTTTTT.

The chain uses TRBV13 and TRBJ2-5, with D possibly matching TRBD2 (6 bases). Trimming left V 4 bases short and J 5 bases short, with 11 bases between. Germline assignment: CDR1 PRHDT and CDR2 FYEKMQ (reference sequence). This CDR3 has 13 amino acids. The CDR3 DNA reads TGTGCCAGCAGCTCGACTAGTTTCGAGACCCAGTACTTC. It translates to CASSSTSFETQYF.

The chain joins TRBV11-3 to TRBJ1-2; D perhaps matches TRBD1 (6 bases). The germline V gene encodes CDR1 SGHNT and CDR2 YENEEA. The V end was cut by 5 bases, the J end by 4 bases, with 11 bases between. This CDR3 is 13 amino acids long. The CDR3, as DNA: TGTGCCAGCAGCATGCAGGGGACCTATGGCTACACCTTC. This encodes CASSMQGTYGYTF. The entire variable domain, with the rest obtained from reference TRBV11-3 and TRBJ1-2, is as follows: EAGVVQSPRYKIIEKKQPVAFWCNPISGHNTLYWYLQNLGQGPELLIRYENEEAVDDSQLPKDRFSAERLKGVDSTLKIQPAELGDSAVYLCASSMQGTYGYTFGSGTRLTVV.

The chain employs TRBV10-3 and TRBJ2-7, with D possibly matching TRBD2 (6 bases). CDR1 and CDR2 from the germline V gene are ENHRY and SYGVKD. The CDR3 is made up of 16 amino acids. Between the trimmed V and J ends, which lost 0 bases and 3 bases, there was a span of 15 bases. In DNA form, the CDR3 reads TGTGCCATCAGTGAGTCCTCAAGACTAGGAAGCTACGAGCAGTACTTC. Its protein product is CAISESSRLGSYEQYF.

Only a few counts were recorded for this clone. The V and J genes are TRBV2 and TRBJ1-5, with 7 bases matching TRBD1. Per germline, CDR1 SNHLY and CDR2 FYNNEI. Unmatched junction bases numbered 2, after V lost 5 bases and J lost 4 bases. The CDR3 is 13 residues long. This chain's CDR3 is CASSLTGNQPQHF. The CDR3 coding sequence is TGTGCCAGCAGTTTGACAGGGAATCAGCCCCAGCATTTT.

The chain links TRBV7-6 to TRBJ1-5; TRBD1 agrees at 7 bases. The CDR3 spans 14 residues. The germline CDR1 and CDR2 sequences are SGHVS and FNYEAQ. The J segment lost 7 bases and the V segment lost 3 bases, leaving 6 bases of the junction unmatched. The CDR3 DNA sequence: TGTGCCAGCAGCTTGACAGGGCGGGAACAGCCCCAGCATTTT. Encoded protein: CASSLTGREQPQHF.

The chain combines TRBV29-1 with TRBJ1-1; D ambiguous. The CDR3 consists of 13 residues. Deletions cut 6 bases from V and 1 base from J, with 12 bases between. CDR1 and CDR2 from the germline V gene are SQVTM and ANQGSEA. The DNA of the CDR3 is TGCAGCGTACACAGAACACCGAACACTGAAGCTTTCTTT. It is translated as CSVHRTPNTEAFF.

DNA for the CDR3: TGTGCCAGCAGTGAATCCCGACAGGGGAAGGGGCAGCCCCAGCATTTT. Its protein is CASSESRQGKGQPQHF. The V gene is TRBV6-1, the J gene TRBJ1-5; 8 bases are a match to TRBD1. Germline loops: CDR1 MNHNS, CDR2 SASEGT. The CDR3 has 16 residues. V lost 2 bases, J lost 7 bases, and 10 bases stayed unmatched.

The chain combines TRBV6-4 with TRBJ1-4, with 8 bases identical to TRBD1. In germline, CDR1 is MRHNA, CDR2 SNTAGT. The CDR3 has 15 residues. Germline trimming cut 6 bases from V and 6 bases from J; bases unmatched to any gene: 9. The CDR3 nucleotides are TGTGCCAGCAGCGACCTATGGACAGGGTATGAAAAACTGTTTTTT. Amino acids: CASSDLWTGYEKLFF.

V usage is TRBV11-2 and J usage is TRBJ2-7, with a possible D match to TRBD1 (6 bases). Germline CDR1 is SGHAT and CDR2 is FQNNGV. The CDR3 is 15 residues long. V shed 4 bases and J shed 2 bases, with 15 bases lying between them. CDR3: CASSSRTEQAYEQYF. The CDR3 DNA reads TGTGCCAGCAGCTCGCGGACAGAACAAGCCTACGAGCAGTACTTC.

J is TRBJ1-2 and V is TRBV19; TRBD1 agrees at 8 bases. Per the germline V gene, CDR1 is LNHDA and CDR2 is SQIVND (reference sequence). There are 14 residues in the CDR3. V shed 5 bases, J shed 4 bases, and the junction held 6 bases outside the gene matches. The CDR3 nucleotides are TGTGCCAGTAGTCCAGGACAGGGTACCTATGGCTACACCTTC. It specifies CASSPGQGTYGYTF.

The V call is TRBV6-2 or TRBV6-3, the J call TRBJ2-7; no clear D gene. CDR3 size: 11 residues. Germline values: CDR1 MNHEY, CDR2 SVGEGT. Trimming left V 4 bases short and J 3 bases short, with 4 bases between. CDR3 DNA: TGTGCCAGCAGTTCCTACTACGAGCAGTACTTC. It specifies CASSSYYEQYF.

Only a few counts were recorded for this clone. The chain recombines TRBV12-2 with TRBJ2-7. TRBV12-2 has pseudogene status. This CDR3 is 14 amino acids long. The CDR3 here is CASRPGPLPYEQYF. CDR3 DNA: TGTGCAAGTCGCCCCGGACCCCTCCCCTACGAGCAGTACTTC.

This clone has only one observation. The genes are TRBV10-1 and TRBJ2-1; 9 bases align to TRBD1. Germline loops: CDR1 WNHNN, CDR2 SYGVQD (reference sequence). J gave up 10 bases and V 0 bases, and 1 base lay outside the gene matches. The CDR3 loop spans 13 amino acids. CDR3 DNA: TGCGCCAGCAGTGAGTCCGGGACAGGGGAGCAGTTCTTC. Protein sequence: CASSESGTGEQFF.

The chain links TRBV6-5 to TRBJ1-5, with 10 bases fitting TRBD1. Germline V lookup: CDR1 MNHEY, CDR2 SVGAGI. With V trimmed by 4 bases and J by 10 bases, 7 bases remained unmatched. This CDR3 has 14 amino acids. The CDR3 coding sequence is TGTGCCAGCAGTTCGGGACAGGGGTCGGGCCCCCAGCATTTT. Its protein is CASSSGQGSGPQHF.